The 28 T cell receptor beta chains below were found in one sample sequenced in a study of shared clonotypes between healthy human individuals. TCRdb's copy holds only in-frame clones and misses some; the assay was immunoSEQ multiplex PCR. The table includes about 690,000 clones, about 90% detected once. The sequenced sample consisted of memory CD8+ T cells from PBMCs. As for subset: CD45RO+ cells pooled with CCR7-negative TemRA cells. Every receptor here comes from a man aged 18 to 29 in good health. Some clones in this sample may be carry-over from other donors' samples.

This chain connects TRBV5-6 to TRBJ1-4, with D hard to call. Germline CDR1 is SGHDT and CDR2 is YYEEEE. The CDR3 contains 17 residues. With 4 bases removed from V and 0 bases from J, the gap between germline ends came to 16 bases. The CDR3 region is CASSTRTSHATNEKLFF. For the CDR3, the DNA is TGTGCCAGCAGCACAAGGACTTCCCACGCAACTAATGAAAAACTGTTTTTT. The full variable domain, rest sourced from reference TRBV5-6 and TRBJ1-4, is DAGVTQSPTHLIKTRGQQVTLRCSPKSGHDTVSWYQQALGQGPQFIFQYYEEEERQRGNFPDRFSGHQFPNYSSELNVNALLLGDSALYLCASSTRTSHATNEKLFFGSGTQLSVL.

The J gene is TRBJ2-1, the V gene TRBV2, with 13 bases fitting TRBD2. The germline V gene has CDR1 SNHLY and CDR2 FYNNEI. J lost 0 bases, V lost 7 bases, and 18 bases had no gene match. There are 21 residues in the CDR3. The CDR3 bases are TGTGCCAGCAAAAGGGGTAGGACTAGCGGGAGTTTAAGGAGCTCCTACAATGAGCAGTTCTTC. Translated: CASKRGRTSGSLRSSYNEQFF. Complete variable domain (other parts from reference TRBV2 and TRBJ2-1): EPEVTQTPSHQVTQMGQEVILRCVPISNHLYFYWYRQILGQKVEFLVSFYNNEISEKSEIFDDQFSVERPDGSNFTLKIRSTKLEDSAMYFCASKRGRTSGSLRSSYNEQFFGPGTRLTVL.

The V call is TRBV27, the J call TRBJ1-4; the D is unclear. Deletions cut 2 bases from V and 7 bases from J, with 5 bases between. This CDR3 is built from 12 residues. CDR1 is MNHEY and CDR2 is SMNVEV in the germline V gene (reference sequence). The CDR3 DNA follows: TGTGCCAGCAGTTTAGGAGGTGAAAAACTGTTTTTT. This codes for CASSLGGEKLFF.

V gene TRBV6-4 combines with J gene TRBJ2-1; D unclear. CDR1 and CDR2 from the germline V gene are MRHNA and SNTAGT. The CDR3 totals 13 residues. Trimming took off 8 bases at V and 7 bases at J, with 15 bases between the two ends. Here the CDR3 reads CASRKPPANEQFF. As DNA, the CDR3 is TGTGCCAGCCGAAAGCCTCCAGCGAATGAGCAGTTCTTC.

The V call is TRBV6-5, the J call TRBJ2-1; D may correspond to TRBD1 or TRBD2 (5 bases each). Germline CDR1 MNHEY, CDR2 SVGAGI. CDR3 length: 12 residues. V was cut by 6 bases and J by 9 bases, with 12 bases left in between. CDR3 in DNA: TGTGCCAGCAGCCCTGGGGGTACTGAGCAGTTCTTC. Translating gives CASSPGGTEQFF.

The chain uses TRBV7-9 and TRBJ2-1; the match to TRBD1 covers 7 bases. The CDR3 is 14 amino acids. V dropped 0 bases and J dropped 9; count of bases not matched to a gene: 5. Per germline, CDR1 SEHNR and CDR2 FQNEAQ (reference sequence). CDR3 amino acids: CASSLAPTGSEQFF. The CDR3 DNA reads TGTGCCAGCAGCTTAGCCCCGACAGGGTCTGAGCAGTTCTTC. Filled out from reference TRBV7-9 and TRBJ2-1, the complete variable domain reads DTGVSQNPRHKITKRGQNVTFRCDPISEHNRLYWYRQTLGQGPEFLTYFQNEAQLEKSRLLSDRFSAERPKGSFSTLEIQRTEQGDSAMYLCASSLAPTGSEQFFGPGTRLTVL.

As DNA, the CDR3 is TGTGCCAGCAGGATTTTGGACGCCTGGGAAACTGAAGCTTTCTTT. Translated: CASRILDAWETEAFF. J is TRBJ1-1 and V is TRBV2; the D is unclear. The germline V gene encodes CDR1 SNHLY and CDR2 FYNNEI. V shed 6 bases and J shed 5 bases, with 19 bases lying between them. The CDR3 extends over 15 amino acids.

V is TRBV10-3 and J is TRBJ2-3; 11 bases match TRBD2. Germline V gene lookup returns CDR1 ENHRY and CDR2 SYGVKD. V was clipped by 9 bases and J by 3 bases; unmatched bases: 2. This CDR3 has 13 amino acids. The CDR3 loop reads CAIWTSGTDTQYF. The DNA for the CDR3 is TGTGCCATTTGGACTAGCGGGACAGATACGCAGTATTTT.

The CDR3 here is CASSLTVNTGELFF. CDR3 DNA sequence: TGTGCCAGCAGCTTGACAGTTAACACCGGGGAGCTGTTTTTT. The rearrangement uses TRBV5-4 and TRBJ2-2; D ambiguous. The germline V gene encodes CDR1 SGHNT and CDR2 YYREEE (reference sequence). V lost 1 base and J 2 bases, leaving 6 bases between the germline ends. This CDR3 contains 14 residues.

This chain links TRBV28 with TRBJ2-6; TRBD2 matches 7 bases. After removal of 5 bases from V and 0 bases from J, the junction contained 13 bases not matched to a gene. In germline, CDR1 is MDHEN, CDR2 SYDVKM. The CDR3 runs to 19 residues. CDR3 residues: CASSAFGDYISSGANVLTF. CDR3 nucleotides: TGTGCCAGCAGTGCCTTCGGGGACTACATAAGCTCTGGGGCCAACGTCCTGACTTTC.

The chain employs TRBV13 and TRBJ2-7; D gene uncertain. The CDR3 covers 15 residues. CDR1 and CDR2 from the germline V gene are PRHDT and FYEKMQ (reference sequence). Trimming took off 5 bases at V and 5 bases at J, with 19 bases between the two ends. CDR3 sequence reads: CASSPRPLYDHEQYF. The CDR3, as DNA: TGTGCCAGCAGCCCCCGCCCCTTGTATGACCACGAGCAGTACTTC. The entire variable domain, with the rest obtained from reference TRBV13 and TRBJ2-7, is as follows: AAGVIQSPRHLIKEKRETATLKCYPIPRHDTVYWYQQGPGQDPQFLISFYEKMQSDKGSIPDRFSAQQFSDYHSELNMSSLELGDSALYFCASSPRPLYDHEQYFGPGTRLTVT.

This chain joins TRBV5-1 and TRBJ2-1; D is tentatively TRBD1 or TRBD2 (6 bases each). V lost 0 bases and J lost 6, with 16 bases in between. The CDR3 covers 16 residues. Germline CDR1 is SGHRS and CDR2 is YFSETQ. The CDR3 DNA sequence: TGCGCCAGCAGCTTGGTTTGGGGGGCGGACCCCAATGAGCAGTTCTTC. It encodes CASSLVWGADPNEQFF.

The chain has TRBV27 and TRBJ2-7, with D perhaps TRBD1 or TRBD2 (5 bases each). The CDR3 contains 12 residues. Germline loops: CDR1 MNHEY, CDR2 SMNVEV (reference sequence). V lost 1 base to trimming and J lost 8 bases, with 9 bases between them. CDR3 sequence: CASSLLGDQQYF. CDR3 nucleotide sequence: TGTGCCAGCAGTTTATTGGGGGACCAGCAGTACTTC.

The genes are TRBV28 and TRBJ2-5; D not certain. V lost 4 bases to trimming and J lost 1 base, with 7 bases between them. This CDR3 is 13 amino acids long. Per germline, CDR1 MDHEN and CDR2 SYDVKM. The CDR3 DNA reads TGTGCCAGCAGTTCCGGGTTCCAAGAGACCCAGTACTTC. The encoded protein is CASSSGFQETQYF. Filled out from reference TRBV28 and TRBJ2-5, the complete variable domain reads DVKVTQSSRYLVKRTGEKVFLECVQDMDHENMFWYRQDPGLGLRLIYFSYDVKMKEKGDIPEGYSVSREKKERFSLILESASTNQTSMYLCASSSGFQETQYFGPGTRLLVL.

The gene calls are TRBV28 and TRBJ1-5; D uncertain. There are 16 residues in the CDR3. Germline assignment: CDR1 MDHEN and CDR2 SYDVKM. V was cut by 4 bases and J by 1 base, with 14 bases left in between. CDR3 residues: CASSSTWSVSNQPQHF. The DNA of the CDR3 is TGTGCCAGCAGTTCCACCTGGTCCGTAAGCAATCAGCCCCAGCATTTT.

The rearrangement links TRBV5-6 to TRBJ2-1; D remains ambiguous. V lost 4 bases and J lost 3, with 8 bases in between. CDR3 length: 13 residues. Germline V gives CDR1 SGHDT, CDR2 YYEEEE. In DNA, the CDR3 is TGTGCCAGCAGCATATGGGACTACAATGAGCAGTTCTTC. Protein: CASSIWDYNEQFF.

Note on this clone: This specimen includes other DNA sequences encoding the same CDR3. The CDR3 spells CASSLKGETQYF. For the CDR3, the DNA is TGTGCCAGCAGCTTAAAGGGGGAGACCCAGTACTTC. V and J are TRBV7-9 and TRBJ2-5; TRBD1 might be the D (5 bases). Germline CDR1 SEHNR, CDR2 FQNEAQ (reference sequence). CDR3 length equals 12 residues. Trimming took 2 bases from V and 5 from J, leaving 6 bases between them.

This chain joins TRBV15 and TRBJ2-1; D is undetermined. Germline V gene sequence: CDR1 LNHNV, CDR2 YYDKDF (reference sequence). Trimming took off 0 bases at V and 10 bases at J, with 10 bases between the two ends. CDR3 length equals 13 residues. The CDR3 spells CATSRESGGEQFF. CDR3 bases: TGTGCCACCAGCAGAGAATCGGGTGGGGAGCAGTTCTTC.

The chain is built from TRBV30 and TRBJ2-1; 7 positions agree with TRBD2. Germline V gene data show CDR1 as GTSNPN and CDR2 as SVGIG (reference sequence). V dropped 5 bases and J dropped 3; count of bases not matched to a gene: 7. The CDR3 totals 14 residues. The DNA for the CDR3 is TGTGCCTGGGGGGACTACTCCCACTACAATGAGCAGTTCTTC. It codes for CAWGDYSHYNEQFF.

The CDR3 reads CASSVTGTGANVLTF. The CDR3 bases are TGTGCCAGCAGCGTGACAGGGACTGGGGCCAACGTCCTGACTTTC. The chain recombines TRBV9 with TRBJ2-6; 7 nucleotides line up with TRBD1. CDR3 length: 15 residues. V dropped 2 bases and J dropped 2; count of bases not matched to a gene: 1. CDR1 is SGDLS, CDR2 YYNGEE, per germline.

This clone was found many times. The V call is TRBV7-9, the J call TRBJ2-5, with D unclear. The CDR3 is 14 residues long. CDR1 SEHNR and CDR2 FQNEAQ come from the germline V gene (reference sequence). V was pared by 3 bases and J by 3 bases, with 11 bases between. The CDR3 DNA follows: TGTGCCAGCAGCTTTTACAGAGCCGAAGAGACCCAGTACTTC. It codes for CASSFYRAEETQYF.

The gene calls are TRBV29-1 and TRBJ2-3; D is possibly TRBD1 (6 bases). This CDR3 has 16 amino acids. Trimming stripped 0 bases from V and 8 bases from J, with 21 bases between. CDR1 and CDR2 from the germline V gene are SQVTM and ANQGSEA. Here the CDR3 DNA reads TGCAGCGTTGAAGACGGAAGGGACACCCTGTCGGGTACGCAGTATTTT. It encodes CSVEDGRDTLSGTQYF.

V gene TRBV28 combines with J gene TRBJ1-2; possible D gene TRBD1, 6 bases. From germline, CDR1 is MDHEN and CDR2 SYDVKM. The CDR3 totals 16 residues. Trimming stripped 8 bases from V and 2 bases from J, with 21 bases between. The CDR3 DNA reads TGTGCCAGCTCGGGGGTGATCGGGGGCGGCAACTATGGCTACACCTTC. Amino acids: CASSGVIGGGNYGYTF.

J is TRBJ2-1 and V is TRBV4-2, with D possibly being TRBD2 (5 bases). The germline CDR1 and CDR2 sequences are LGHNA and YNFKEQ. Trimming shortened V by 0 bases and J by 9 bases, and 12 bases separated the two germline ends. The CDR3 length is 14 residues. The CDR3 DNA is TGTGCCAGCAGCCAAGACGGGAAGACGGTTGAGCAGTTCTTC. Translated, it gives CASSQDGKTVEQFF.

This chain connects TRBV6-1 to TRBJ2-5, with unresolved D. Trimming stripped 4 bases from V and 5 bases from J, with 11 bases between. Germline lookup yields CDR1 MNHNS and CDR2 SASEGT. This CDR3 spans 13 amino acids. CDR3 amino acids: CASSAVVGETQYF. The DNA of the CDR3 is TGTGCCAGCAGTGCGGTGGTAGGCGAGACCCAGTACTTC.

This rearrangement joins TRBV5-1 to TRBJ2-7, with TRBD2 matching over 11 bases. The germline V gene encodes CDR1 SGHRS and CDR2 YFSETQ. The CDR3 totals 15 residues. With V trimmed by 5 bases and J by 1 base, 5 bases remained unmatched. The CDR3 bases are TGCGCCAGCAGGGATGGACTAGCGGGTTCCTACGAGCAGTACTTC. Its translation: CASRDGLAGSYEQYF. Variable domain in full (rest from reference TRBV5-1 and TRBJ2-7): KAGVTQTPRYLIKTRGQQVTLSCSPISGHRSVSWYQQTPGQGLQFLFEYFSETQRNKGNFPGRFSGRQFSNSRSEMNVSTLELGDSALYLCASRDGLAGSYEQYFGPGTRLTVT.

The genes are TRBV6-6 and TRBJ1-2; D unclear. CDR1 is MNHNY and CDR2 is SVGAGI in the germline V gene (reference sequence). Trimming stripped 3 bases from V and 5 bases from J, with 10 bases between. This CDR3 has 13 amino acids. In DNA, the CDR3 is TGTGCCAGCAGTTATAATTCAGGTTATGGCTACACCTTC. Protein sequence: CASSYNSGYGYTF.

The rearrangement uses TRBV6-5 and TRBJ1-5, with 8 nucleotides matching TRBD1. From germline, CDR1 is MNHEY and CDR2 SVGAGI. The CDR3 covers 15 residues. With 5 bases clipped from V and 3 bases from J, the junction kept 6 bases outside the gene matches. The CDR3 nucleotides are TGTGCCAGCAGTGCCGACAGGGGAATCAATCAGCCCCAGCATTTT. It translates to CASSADRGINQPQHF.